A single sample gave rise to the 23 T cell receptor beta chains below, sequenced in a study of T-cell reconstitution after alpha-beta-depleted transplantation in children. It was with unique molecular identifiers that the TCRbeta library was prepared. TCRdb ran MiXCR on the PCR reads and lists one entry per CDR3 protein. The sample yields just under 150,000 distinct CDR3 sequences, 8.8% seen once. The sequences come from PBMCs, mostly from graft donor cells, collected 180 days after TCRalphabeta/CD19-depleted stem cell transplant. All receptors derive from a female patient between 2 and 15 years old who had a stem cell transplant for congenital amegakaryocytic thrombocytopenia, so the T cells may come from the graft donor.

This clonotype was seen many times. CDR3 sequence reads: CASSPGQGDGPTYGYTF. CDR3 nucleotide sequence: TGCGCCAGCAGCCCGGGACAGGGGGACGGACCGACCTATGGCTACACCTTC. V gene TRBV5-1 combines with J gene TRBJ1-2; 11 positions agree with TRBD1. Trimming removed 4 bases from V and 4 bases from J; junction bases left unmatched: 12. Germline V gene sequence: CDR1 SGHRS, CDR2 YFSETQ. The CDR3 is 17 residues long.

In this sample, this clonotype turned up many times. The chain couples TRBV5-1 to TRBJ1-4; no definite D call. The CDR3 spans 14 residues. V was clipped by 2 bases and J by 5 bases, with 10 bases between them. The V gene's germline CDR1 is SGHRS and CDR2 YFSETQ. CDR3 bases: TGCGCCAGCAGCTTATTGGGAATAAATGAAAAACTGTTTTTT. Translating gives CASSLLGINEKLFF.

In its sample, this clonotype was seen many times. The gene calls are TRBV29-1 and TRBJ2-2; unclear D gene. V lost 4 bases to trimming and J lost 5 bases, with 5 bases between them. The CDR3 loop spans 11 amino acids. Germline V gene data show CDR1 as SQVTM and CDR2 as ANQGSEA. CDR3 in amino acids: CSVGGTGELFF. The CDR3 region has the DNA TGCAGCGTTGGTGGTACCGGGGAGCTGTTTTTT.

This chain links TRBV12-5 with TRBJ2-3, with 9 bases identical to TRBD2. This CDR3 is 15 amino acids long. CDR1 is LGHNT and CDR2 is FRNRAP in the germline V gene. CDR3 loop: CATCHRASGADTQYF. The CDR3 DNA reads as TGTGCCACCTGCCACCGGGCTAGCGGGGCAGATACGCAGTATTTT.

Concerning this clonotype itself: It may be a read error: a sequence one base away is much more abundant. The V call is TRBV28, the J call TRBJ2-6; no reliable D call. Germline CDR1 reads MDHEN; CDR2 reads SYDVKM. The CDR3 spans 12 residues. CDR3 bases: TGTGAAACGGGCTCTGGGGACAACGTCCTGACTTTC. Translated, it gives CETGSGDNVLTF. The whole variable domain, remainder taken from reference TRBV28 and TRBJ2-6, is DVKVTQSSRYLVKRTGEKVFLECVQDMDHENMFWYRQDPGLGLRLIYFSYDVKMKEKGDIPEGYSVSREKKERFSLILESASTNQTSMYLCETGSGDNVLTFGAGSRLTVL.

The sample holds many counts of this clonotype. The rearrangement joins TRBV5-1 to TRBJ2-3; TRBD1 matches at 8 bases. Germline V CDR1 and CDR2: SGHRS, YFSETQ. This CDR3 contains 14 residues. J gave up 9 bases and V 4 bases, and 10 bases lay outside the gene matches. The CDR3 protein is CASSALQGEETQYF. CDR3 nucleotide sequence: TGCGCCAGCAGCGCCTTACAGGGGGAAGAAACGCAGTATTTT.

This clonotype was counted many times. This chain joins TRBV28 and TRBJ2-6; 8 bases agree with TRBD1. The CDR3 is made up of 17 amino acids. Germline V gene lookup returns CDR1 MDHEN and CDR2 SYDVKM. V lost 7 bases and J lost 0; bases outside the gene matches: 8. The CDR3 reads CASKRTGILSGANVLTF. The CDR3 DNA sequence: TGTGCCAGCAAACGGACAGGGATCCTCTCTGGGGCCAACGTCCTGACTTTC. Full variable domain (outside the CDR3, taken from reference TRBV28 and TRBJ2-6): DVKVTQSSRYLVKRTGEKVFLECVQDMDHENMFWYRQDPGLGLRLIYFSYDVKMKEKGDIPEGYSVSREKKERFSLILESASTNQTSMYLCASKRTGILSGANVLTFGAGSRLTVL.

This clonotype was counted between two and nine times. V is TRBV28 and J is TRBJ2-1; 8 positions match TRBD1. The CDR3 contains 16 residues. V shed 6 bases and J 3 bases; nucleotides not matched to a gene: 10. Germline-derived CDR1 and CDR2 are MDHEN and SYDVKM. CDR3 in amino acids: CASSTLGTGGYNEQFF. The CDR3 DNA follows: TGTGCCAGCAGCACATTGGGTACAGGGGGCTACAATGAGCAGTTCTTC.

This clonotype was counted many times. V and J are TRBV5-1 and TRBJ2-7, with D tentatively TRBD1 or TRBD2 (5 bases each). Germline V gene sequence: CDR1 SGHRS, CDR2 YFSETQ. V was shortened by 0 bases and J by 3 bases, with 16 bases between the two germline ends. The CDR3 is made up of 16 amino acids. CDR3 DNA sequence: TGCGCCAGCAGCTTGGGATTGGCAGGGACCTTCTACGAGCAGTACTTC. Protein sequence: CASSLGLAGTFYEQYF.

V gene TRBV7-6 combines with J gene TRBJ2-2; TRBD2 agrees at 10 bases. Germline trimming cut 1 base from V and 2 bases from J; bases unmatched to any gene: 1. CDR3 length: 16 residues. Germline CDR1 is SGHVS and CDR2 is FNYEAQ. CDR3 sequence reads: CASSLGTSGNTGELFF. The CDR3 DNA reads as TGTGCCAGCAGCTTAGGGACTAGCGGTAACACCGGGGAGCTGTTTTTT.

This clonotype was observed a handful of times. The V call is TRBV20-1, the J call TRBJ1-1; D not certain. Per the germline V gene, CDR1 is DFQATT and CDR2 is SNEGSKA (reference sequence). The CDR3 totals 13 residues. Trimming shortened V by 1 base and J by 4 bases, and 10 bases separated the two germline ends. The DNA for the CDR3 is TGCAGTGCTAGAGGCGGGCATGTCACTGAAGCTTTCTTT. Translation: CSARGGHVTEAFF.

J is TRBJ1-1 and V is TRBV15; D perhaps matches TRBD1 (5 bases). With 6 bases removed from V and 10 bases from J, the gap between germline ends came to 18 bases. The CDR3 has 13 residues. The V gene's germline CDR1 is LNHNV and CDR2 YYDKDF (reference sequence). CDR3 region: CATSAQMGGGAFF. In DNA, the CDR3 is TGTGCCACCAGTGCACAGATGGGGGGGGGAGCTTTCTTT.

This clonotype was seen many times. The CDR3 reads CASSLPLQGQREKLFF. Written as DNA, the CDR3 is TGTGCCAGCAGCTTGCCGTTGCAGGGGCAACGGGAAAAACTGTTTTTT. J is TRBJ1-4 and V is TRBV5-4, with D possibly matching TRBD1 (6 bases). This CDR3 has 16 amino acids. With 1 base removed from V and 8 bases from J, the gap between germline ends came to 18 bases. The germline V gene has CDR1 SGHNT and CDR2 YYREEE (reference sequence).

The chain combines TRBV7-8 with TRBJ2-2, with TRBD1 matching over 7 bases. V lost 4 bases, J lost 7 bases, and 3 bases stayed unmatched. Germline assignment: CDR1 SGHVS and CDR2 FQNEAQ. The length of the CDR3 is 13 residues. The CDR3 is CASSSRGRGELFF. The CDR3 DNA is TGTGCCAGCAGCTCTAGGGGGCGCGGGGAGCTGTTTTTT.

The rearrangement joins TRBV3-1 to TRBJ2-7; 13 positions agree with TRBD2. With 11 bases clipped from V and 2 bases from J, the junction kept 12 bases outside the gene matches. CDR1 and CDR2 from the germline V gene are LGHDT and YNNKEL (reference sequence). The CDR3 runs to 16 residues. The CDR3, as DNA: TGTGCCTCCTGCCTCGAACTAGCGGGAGGGGCCTACGAGCAGTACTTC. It yields the protein CASCLELAGGAYEQYF.

This sequence joins TRBV12-3 or TRBV12-4 and TRBJ1-5; D is uncertain. CDR3 size: 13 residues. Trimming took off 3 bases at V and 5 bases at J, with 8 bases between the two ends. CDR3 residues: CASSLNTHQPQHF. Written as DNA, the CDR3 is TGTGCCAGCAGTTTGAACACCCATCAGCCCCAGCATTTT.

This clonotype was counted at least ten times. V gene TRBV20-1 combines with J gene TRBJ2-5; D not resolved. The V gene's germline CDR1 is DFQATT and CDR2 SNEGSKA (reference sequence). The CDR3 length is 14 residues. V lost 0 bases and J lost 3, with 11 bases in between. In nucleotides, the CDR3 is TGCAGTGCTAGAGATTGGTGGTCAGAAGAGACCCAGTACTTC. Protein product: CSARDWWSEETQYF.

This clonotype appeared many times. The chain combines TRBV2 with TRBJ1-3, with TRBD1 as a possible D gene (6 bases). Germline V CDR1 and CDR2: SNHLY, FYNNEI. This CDR3 is 15 amino acids long. The germline V and J ends were trimmed by 4 bases and 3 bases, with 13 bases remaining between them. The CDR3 reads CASSAGVEFGNTIYF. CDR3 nucleotides: TGTGCCAGCAGTGCAGGGGTCGAATTTGGAAACACCATATATTTT.

In this sample, this clonotype turned up many times. The CDR3 sequence: CATSRSSGAEAFF. In DNA form, the CDR3 reads TGTGCCACCAGCAGAAGCAGCGGGGCTGAAGCTTTCTTT. The chain recombines TRBV15 with TRBJ1-1; no clear D. Germline values: CDR1 LNHNV, CDR2 YYDKDF (reference sequence). The CDR3 is 13 residues long. V dropped 2 bases and J dropped 6 bases, with 10 bases sitting between them.

Ten or more counts support this clonotype. The chain joins TRBV5-5 to TRBJ2-1; 7 bases align to TRBD1. V lost 1 base and J lost 7; bases outside the gene matches: 8. Germline-derived CDR1 and CDR2 are SGHKS and YYEKEE (reference sequence). CDR3 length: 15 residues. Here the CDR3 reads CASSLLGGAWNEQFF. The CDR3, as DNA: TGTGCCAGCAGCTTGTTAGGGGGCGCGTGGAATGAGCAGTTCTTC.

The chain uses TRBV5-1 and TRBJ1-2; D is undetermined. Germline V gene lookup returns CDR1 SGHRS and CDR2 YFSETQ. Trimming stripped 2 bases from V and 1 base from J, with 6 bases between. The CDR3 contains 13 residues. CDR3 DNA: TGCGCCAGCAGCTTCGAGAATAACTATGGCTACACCTTC. This gives the protein CASSFENNYGYTF. Drawing the rest from reference TRBV5-1 and TRBJ1-2, the complete variable domain is KAGVTQTPRYLIKTRGQQVTLSCSPISGHRSVSWYQQTPGQGLQFLFEYFSETQRNKGNFPGRFSGRQFSNSRSEMNVSTLELGDSALYLCASSFENNYGYTFGSGTRLTVV.

This clonotype was detected ten times or more. CDR3 amino acids: CATKAFAKNIQYF. Here the CDR3 DNA reads TGTGCCACCAAGGCGTTCGCCAAAAACATTCAGTACTTC. V and J are TRBV28 and TRBJ2-4; D is ambiguous. This CDR3 region has 13 residues. V shed 10 bases and J shed 1 base, with 11 bases lying between them. Germline assignment: CDR1 MDHEN and CDR2 SYDVKM.

This clonotype was found a few times. The V and J genes are TRBV5-1 and TRBJ1-2; D is ambiguous. CDR1 is SGHRS and CDR2 is YFSETQ in the germline V gene. Trimming took 0 bases from V and 5 from J, leaving 11 bases between them. CDR3 length: 14 residues. The CDR3, as DNA: TGCGCCAGCAGCTTGGCCATCAAAGGGTATGGCTACACCTTC. It encodes CASSLAIKGYGYTF.